The 2 T cell receptor beta chains reported below all come from one sample, sequenced in a study of T cells in Graves' hyperthyroidism and ophthalmopathy. TCR beta CDR3 regions were amplified from RNA. During a first-round RT-PCR of the TCR CDR3, the HTBI primer set was used. Via MiXCR, TCRdb re-called the multiplex PCR reads, giving one row per CDR3 protein. The repertoire holds a few hundred thousand distinct CDR3 sequences, with about 20% as singletons. Material for sequencing was blood. These receptors were collected from a woman between 18 and 30 years old with Graves' hyperthyroidism.

This clonotype showed up many times. The chain couples TRBV25-1 to TRBJ1-3; D is ambiguous. The CDR3 length is 16 residues. Per the germline V gene, CDR1 is MGHDK and CDR2 is SYGVNS. V gave up 4 bases and J gave up 3 bases, with 16 bases separating them. The CDR3 loop is CASSGPPPGYGNTIYF. The CDR3 region has the DNA TGTGCCAGCAGTGGCCCACCTCCGGGTTATGGAAACACCATATATTTT.

V and J are TRBV3-1 and TRBJ2-7; 8 positions match TRBD1. After removal of 2 bases from V and 3 bases from J, the junction contained 9 bases not matched to a gene. CDR3 length: 16 residues. CDR1 LGHDT and CDR2 YNNKEL come from the germline V gene (reference sequence). CDR3 sequence (DNA): TGTGCCAGCAGCCAAAAACCTGGGACAGGAAACTACGAGCAGTACTTC. Amino acid sequence: CASSQKPGTGNYEQYF.